These 16 T cell receptor beta chains were sequenced from one sample in a study of early stage breast cancer tumors. Generated by immunoSEQ multiplex PCR, the TCRdb table keeps only in-frame clones and is missing some. The table shows around 51,000 clones, with roughly 78% occurring only once. What was sequenced was blood. The source is a person aged 40 to 49 with breast cancer.

CDR3 protein: CASAPGRMNTEAFF. CDR3 bases: TGTGCCAGCGCCCCGGGCAGAATGAACACTGAAGCTTTCTTT. The chain carries TRBV7-8 and TRBJ1-1; D gene ambiguous. The germline V gene encodes CDR1 SGHVS and CDR2 FQNEAQ. Between the trimmed V and J ends, which lost 8 bases and 0 bases, there was a span of 13 bases. This CDR3 has 14 amino acids.

About this clone itself: This sample includes further DNA sequences coding for the same CDR3. V is TRBV5-1 and J is TRBJ2-7, with a tentative D call TRBD2 (5 bases). V was cut by 3 bases and J by 5 bases, with 18 bases left in between. Germline CDR1 SGHRS, CDR2 YFSETQ. The CDR3 loop spans 15 amino acids. In DNA form, the CDR3 reads TGCGCCAGCAGCTCACATCCGGGGTTGGAGGACGAGCAGTACTTC. As protein: CASSSHPGLEDEQYF.

The chain employs TRBV7-9 and TRBJ2-7; TRBD1 or TRBD2 may be the D gene (5 bases each). V dropped 0 bases and J dropped 3 bases, with 15 bases sitting between them. Looked up from germline, CDR1 is SEHNR and CDR2 is FQNEAQ (reference sequence). This CDR3 region has 16 residues. CDR3: CASSLASGRAYYEQYF. CDR3 DNA sequence: TGTGCCAGCAGCTTAGCCTCGGGACGGGCATACTACGAGCAGTACTTC.

The CDR3 region is CASSFSGDTEAFF. The CDR3 nucleotides read TGCGCCAGCAGCTTCTCAGGGGACACTGAAGCTTTCTTT. J is TRBJ1-1 and V is TRBV5-1, with D possibly being TRBD1 (6 bases). Between the trimmed V and J ends, which lost 2 bases and 3 bases, there was a span of 8 bases. The V gene's germline CDR1 is SGHRS and CDR2 YFSETQ. This CDR3 has 13 amino acids.

This chain uses TRBV27 with TRBJ2-3; the match to TRBD2 covers 7 bases. Looked up from germline, CDR1 is MNHEY and CDR2 is SMNVEV (reference sequence). The CDR3 totals 18 residues. V gave up 2 bases and J gave up 5 bases; unmatched junction bases: 16. CDR3 amino acids: CASSLNPPSGVSIDTQYF. The DNA for the CDR3 is TGTGCCAGCAGTTTAAATCCTCCAAGCGGGGTTAGTATAGATACGCAGTATTTT.

The chain links TRBV7-8 to TRBJ2-6; unclear D gene. V lost 0 bases and J 0 bases, leaving 3 bases between the germline ends. Germline loops: CDR1 SGHVS, CDR2 FQNEAQ. This CDR3 is built from 15 residues. The CDR3 spells CASSLAPSGANVLTF. DNA for the CDR3: TGTGCCAGCAGCTTAGCTCCCTCTGGGGCCAACGTCCTGACTTTC. Filled out from reference TRBV7-8 and TRBJ2-6, the complete variable domain reads GAGVSQSPRYKVAKRGQDVALRCDPISGHVSLFWYQQALGQGPEFLTYFQNEAQLDKSGLPSDRFFAERPEGSVSTLKIQRTQQEDSAVYLCASSLAPSGANVLTFGAGSRLTVL.

The chain couples TRBV5-1 to TRBJ2-5; 8 bases agree with TRBD2. Germline V gene data show CDR1 as SGHRS and CDR2 as YFSETQ. This CDR3 comprises 16 residues. Trimming removed 4 bases from V and 1 base from J; junction bases left unmatched: 9. CDR3 amino acids: CASSLSGSSPQETQYF. For the CDR3, the DNA is TGCGCCAGCAGCCTAAGCGGGAGCAGTCCCCAAGAGACCCAGTACTTC.

The rearrangement uses TRBV19 and TRBJ1-5; 7 bases match TRBD1. The CDR3 is made up of 13 amino acids. V dropped 8 bases and J dropped 6; count of bases not matched to a gene: 7. The germline V gene encodes CDR1 LNHDA and CDR2 SQIVND (reference sequence). CDR3 protein: CASADRESQPQHF. In DNA form, the CDR3 reads TGTGCCAGTGCCGACAGGGAAAGTCAGCCCCAGCATTTT. Supplemented by reference TRBV19 and TRBJ1-5, the full variable domain reads DGGITQSPKYLFRKEGQNVTLSCEQNLNHDAMYWYRQDPGQGLRLIYYSQIVNDFQKGDIAEGYSVSREKKESFPLTVTSAQKNPTAFYLCASADRESQPQHFGDGTRLSIL.

The gene calls are TRBV28 and TRBJ2-1, with 10 positions matching TRBD2. Looked up from germline, CDR1 is MDHEN and CDR2 is SYDVKM. The V gene end was trimmed by 5 bases and the J gene end by 7 bases; junction bases not matched to a gene: 5. The CDR3 extends over 14 amino acids. Here the CDR3 reads CASSPPSGRNEQFF. CDR3 DNA: TGTGCCAGCAGTCCTCCTAGCGGGAGAAATGAGCAGTTCTTC.

This clone was detected only a few times. The chain is built from TRBV4-2 and TRBJ1-1; perhaps TRBD1 as D (5 bases). Germline-derived CDR1 and CDR2 are LGHNA and YNFKEQ. The CDR3 runs to 14 residues. V gave up 4 bases and J gave up 3 bases, with 12 bases separating them. The CDR3 sequence: CASSPRGRDTEAFF. CDR3 sequence (DNA): TGTGCCAGCAGCCCGCGGGGGAGGGACACTGAAGCTTTCTTT.

V usage is TRBV19 and J usage is TRBJ2-3; TRBD1 matches 7 bases. V dropped 5 bases and J dropped 3; count of bases not matched to a gene: 8. Germline V CDR1 and CDR2: LNHDA, SQIVND (reference sequence). The CDR3 covers 15 residues. CDR3 nucleotides: TGTGCCAGTAGTGGGTCAGGGGGTGGAACAGATACGCAGTATTTT. This translates into CASSGSGGGTDTQYF. The complete variable domain, with remaining parts taken from reference TRBV19 and TRBJ2-3, reads DGGITQSPKYLFRKEGQNVTLSCEQNLNHDAMYWYRQDPGQGLRLIYYSQIVNDFQKGDIAEGYSVSREKKESFPLTVTSAQKNPTAFYLCASSGSGGGTDTQYFGPGTRLTVL.

The chain recombines TRBV30 with TRBJ2-7; D tentatively reads TRBD1 or TRBD2 (5 bases each). Germline V gene lookup returns CDR1 GTSNPN and CDR2 SVGIG (reference sequence). The CDR3 runs to 13 residues. The V gene lost 2 bases and the J gene lost 5 bases, with 13 bases spanning the gap. For the CDR3, the DNA is TGTGCCTGGAGTTATGGGACCGGGGACGAGCAGTACTTC. It is translated as CAWSYGTGDEQYF.

The rearrangement links TRBV20-1 to TRBJ1-1; possibly TRBD1 for D (5 bases). Per germline, CDR1 DFQATT and CDR2 SNEGSKA (reference sequence). Trimming left V 6 bases short and J 10 bases short, with 15 bases between. CDR3 length: 11 residues. The DNA of the CDR3 is TGCAGTGCCGGGACTTTCCCGGGAGCTTTCTTT. It encodes CSAGTFPGAFF.

The rearrangement joins TRBV7-2 to TRBJ2-1; TRBD1 matches at 9 bases. The length of the CDR3 is 16 residues. V dropped 5 bases and J dropped 2; count of bases not matched to a gene: 7. Germline V gives CDR1 SGHTA, CDR2 FQGNSA. Here the CDR3 reads CASSSQGQGPYNEQFF. The CDR3 region has the DNA TGTGCCAGCAGCAGTCAGGGACAGGGTCCCTACAATGAGCAGTTCTTC.

The DNA of the CDR3 is TGTGCCAGCTCACCAAGGGACAGGGGGTACACCGGGGAGCTGTTTTTT. Its translation is CASSPRDRGYTGELFF. The J gene is TRBJ2-2, the V gene TRBV18; 11 positions agree with TRBD1. The CDR3 has 16 amino acids. Per germline, CDR1 KGHSH and CDR2 LQKENI. The trim removed 2 bases at V and 3 bases at J, leaving 2 bases unmatched.

The chain employs TRBV27 and TRBJ1-1; D is possibly TRBD1 (6 bases). The V end lost 3 bases, the J end lost 5 bases, and 13 bases lay between the germline ends. The CDR3 contains 14 residues. The germline V gene encodes CDR1 MNHEY and CDR2 SMNVEV (reference sequence). The CDR3 DNA sequence: TGTGCCAGCAGTTTTTCGGGGGCGCGGACTGAAGCTTTCTTT. This encodes CASSFSGARTEAFF.